This T cell receptor beta chain is from a study of blood T cell repertoires in COVID-19. Study at large: COVID-19 samples, acute and convalescent, were from the United States, Italy and Spain. Sources were T cells, B-cell-depleted T cells, or PBMCs; the material itself was cDNA or gDNA.

Per the authors' pipeline: Researchers report that nucleated cell counts were estimated from reference gene primer amplification. The method was immunoSEQ multiplex PCR; TCRdb's version includes in-frame clones alone and lacks a portion of them. From that table come the V and J calls and clone size; the DNA was used to work out D and trimming. The repertoire includes over 120,000 clones, about 85% of them detected once, and 2.6% sits in the top ten. Germline V lookup: CDR1 SGHTA, CDR2 FQGNSA. The J segment lost 10 bases and the V segment lost 5 bases, leaving 9 bases of the junction unmatched. CDR3 size: 14 residues.

The receptor was derived from a human donor with acute or convalescent COVID-19. The donor label of this sample is uncertain. Material: peripheral blood. V is TRBV7-2 and J is TRBJ2-1; 9 positions match TRBD2. In DNA, the CDR3 is TGTGCCAGCAGCGCTTGGACTAGCGTAAGGGAGCAGTTCTTC. This gives the protein CASSAWTSVREQFF. Using reference TRBV7-2 and TRBJ2-1 for the parts outside the CDR3, the full variable domain is GAGVSQSPSNKVTEKGKDVELRCDPISGHTALYWYRQSLGQGLEFLIYFQGNSAPDKSGLPSDRFSAERTGGSVSTLTIQRTQQEDSAVYLCASSAWTSVREQFFGPGTRLTVL.